Shown below are 30 T cell receptor beta chains from a single sample sequenced in a study of blood T cell repertoires in COVID-19. Here immunoSEQ multiplex PCR was the method, and the copy in TCRdb shows in-frame clones only, minus some. The sample holds 200,000 to 250,000 clones, more than 70% seen once. The sequencing input was PBMCs or T cells enriched from blood (not recorded which). These receptors came from a man aged 30 to 39 with acute COVID-19.

The chain uses TRBV6-4 and TRBJ1-1; a weak D match, TRBD1 (5 bases). The CDR3 runs 14 residues. Germline V lookup: CDR1 MRHNA, CDR2 SNTAGT. Trimming pared 6 bases from V and 5 bases from J, leaving 16 bases between. CDR3 residues: CASSRDFPSTEAFF. The CDR3 DNA follows: TGTGCCAGCAGCCGGGACTTTCCTAGTACTGAAGCTTTCTTT.

This clone was detected once. This chain joins TRBV5-1 and TRBJ2-6; possible D gene TRBD1, 5 bases. The CDR3 consists of 14 residues. Germline CDR1 and CDR2: SGHRS and YFSETQ. The V end was cut by 4 bases, the J end by 4 bases, with 9 bases between. The CDR3 loop is CASSLTDGANVLTF. As DNA, the CDR3 is TGCGCCAGCAGCCTGACAGACGGGGCCAACGTCCTGACTTTC.

The V call is TRBV6-1, the J call TRBJ1-5; D may be TRBD1 (5 bases). This CDR3 is 14 amino acids long. The ends were cut back, 2 bases at V and 4 bases at J, with 9 bases in the middle. Germline V gives CDR1 MNHNS, CDR2 SASEGT. This CDR3 is CASSENKGNQPQHF. CDR3 coding DNA: TGTGCCAGCAGTGAAAACAAGGGGAATCAGCCCCAGCATTTT.

This chain connects TRBV12-3 or TRBV12-4 to TRBJ1-1; a weak D match, TRBD1 (5 bases). This CDR3 has 12 amino acids. Trimming pared 0 bases from V and 8 bases from J, leaving 7 bases between. The CDR3 sequence: CASSLARGEAFF. DNA of the CDR3: TGTGCCAGCAGTTTAGCGCGGGGGGAAGCTTTCTTT.

The V and J genes are TRBV5-5 and TRBJ1-1, with D possibly TRBD1 on 6 matching bases. This CDR3 has 14 amino acids. V dropped 0 bases and J dropped 6 bases, with 12 bases sitting between them. From germline, CDR1 is SGHKS and CDR2 YYEKEE (reference sequence). CDR3 residues: CASSLVRDTPEAFF. The CDR3, as DNA: TGTGCCAGCAGCTTGGTGAGGGACACTCCTGAAGCTTTCTTT.

The chain combines TRBV5-4 with TRBJ1-1, with TRBD1 identical over 7 bases. The V segment lost 4 bases and the J segment 4 bases; nucleotides outside the gene matches: 7. This CDR3 contains 14 residues. The germline V gene encodes CDR1 SGHNT and CDR2 YYREEE (reference sequence). CDR3 DNA sequence: TGTGCCAGCAGCCTGACAGGGTACGGCACTGAAGCTTTCTTT. Its translation: CASSLTGYGTEAFF.

The chain recombines TRBV10-3 with TRBJ1-5; D not certain. V lost 10 bases and J lost 2, with 15 bases in between. CDR1 is ENHRY, CDR2 SYGVKD, per germline. This CDR3 comprises 14 residues. The CDR3 coding sequence is TGTGCCACCCAACCCGCGGGTGGCAATCAGCCCCAGCATTTT. It is translated as CATQPAGGNQPQHF.

This rearrangement joins TRBV29-1 to TRBJ1-1, with D perhaps TRBD1 (6 bases). The CDR3 is 13 amino acids. Deletions cut 5 bases from V and 1 base from J, with 11 bases between. Looked up from germline, CDR1 is SQVTM and CDR2 is ANQGSEA. CDR3 amino acids: CSVPDRKNTEAFF. The CDR3, as DNA: TGCAGCGTTCCTGACAGGAAGAACACTGAAGCTTTCTTT. Full variable domain (outside the CDR3, taken from reference TRBV29-1 and TRBJ1-1): SAVISQKPSRDICQRGTSLTIQCQVDSQVTMMFWYRQQPGQSLTLIATANQGSEATYESGFVIDKFPISRPNLTFSTLTVSNMSPEDSSIYLCSVPDRKNTEAFFGQGTRLTVV.

CDR3: CASNPGPQHF. For the CDR3, the DNA is TGTGCCAGCAATCCGGGGCCCCAGCATTTT. V usage is TRBV6-5 and J usage is TRBJ1-5; D unclear. Germline V lookup: CDR1 MNHEY, CDR2 SVGAGI. This CDR3 has 10 residues. V lost 7 bases and J lost 9, with 7 bases in between.

The genes are TRBV9 and TRBJ1-6; unclear D gene. CDR1 and CDR2 (germline): SGDLS, YYNGEE. V lost 0 bases and J lost 6, with 16 bases in between. The CDR3 runs 17 residues. The CDR3 region is CASSVGVRQTSNSPLHF. Written as DNA, the CDR3 is TGTGCCAGCAGCGTAGGAGTCAGGCAGACATCTAATTCACCCCTCCACTTT.

The V call is TRBV19, the J call TRBJ1-5, with 7 positions matching TRBD1. The CDR3 has 16 amino acids. Trimming cost V 6 bases and J 1 base; bases outside gene matches: 9. Looked up from germline, CDR1 is LNHDA and CDR2 is SQIVND (reference sequence). The CDR3 bases are TGTGCCAGTAGGCTCTCCAACAGGGGAAGCAATCAGCCCCAGCATTTT. Its protein product is CASRLSNRGSNQPQHF.

The V gene is TRBV2, the J gene TRBJ2-7; possibly TRBD1 for D (6 bases). With 6 bases removed from V and 2 bases from J, the gap between germline ends came to 11 bases. This CDR3 comprises 13 residues. CDR1 and CDR2 (germline): SNHLY, FYNNEI. The CDR3 DNA is TGTGCCAGCAGGCAGGACAGCGCCTACGAGCAGTACTTC. Translated, it gives CASRQDSAYEQYF.

The V call is TRBV3-1 (or the pseudogene TRBV3-2), the J call TRBJ2-3; 8 bases agree with TRBD2. CDR1 and CDR2 (germline): LGHDT, YNNKEL (reference sequence). V gave up 6 bases and J gave up 2 bases; unmatched junction bases: 4. The CDR3 loop spans 14 amino acids. The CDR3 DNA is TGTGCCAGCAGACGGGGGGGGAACACAGATACGCAGTATTTT. This encodes CASRRGGNTDTQYF.

The V and J genes are TRBV5-1 and TRBJ2-3; 12 nucleotides align to TRBD2. V lost 4 bases and J lost 4; bases outside the gene matches: 7. Germline V gives CDR1 SGHRS, CDR2 YFSETQ. CDR3 length: 16 amino acids. CDR3 coding DNA: TGCGCCAGCAGCCCGTATCTAGCGGGGGGGCCAGATACGCAGTATTTT. Its protein product is CASSPYLAGGPDTQYF. Full variable domain (remainder filled in from reference TRBV5-1 and TRBJ2-3): KAGVTQTPRYLIKTRGQQVTLSCSPISGHRSVSWYQQTPGQGLQFLFEYFSETQRNKGNFPGRFSGRQFSNSRSEMNVSTLELGDSALYLCASSPYLAGGPDTQYFGPGTRLTVL.

The gene calls are TRBV18 and TRBJ1-3; 8 bases agree with TRBD1. J gave up 3 bases and V 10 bases, and 17 bases lay outside the gene matches. The CDR3 runs 17 residues. The germline V gene encodes CDR1 KGHSH and CDR2 LQKENI. The CDR3 DNA is TGTGCCACCCAACGGCGGGACAGGAGTGTAGGTGGAAACACCATATATTTT. Translated, it gives CATQRRDRSVGGNTIYF.

The gene calls are TRBV30 and TRBJ2-1, with D possibly TRBD1 on 6 matching bases. Germline values: CDR1 GTSNPN, CDR2 SVGIG (reference sequence). V was cut by 1 base and J by 8 bases, with 12 bases left in between. The CDR3 is made up of 13 amino acids. For the CDR3, the DNA is TGTGCCTGGAGTGGAAGCAGGGGAGATGAGCAGTTCTTC. Amino acids: CAWSGSRGDEQFF.

This chain connects TRBV5-4 to TRBJ2-1, with D maybe TRBD2 (6 bases). Between the trimmed V and J ends, which lost 2 bases and 2 bases, there was a span of 11 bases. The germline V gene encodes CDR1 SGHNT and CDR2 YYREEE (reference sequence). This CDR3 is built from 15 residues. This CDR3 is CASSFAGGTYNEQFF. CDR3 bases: TGTGCCAGCAGCTTTGCTGGGGGGACCTACAATGAGCAGTTCTTC.

This chain uses TRBV5-5 with TRBJ1-2; 9 positions agree with TRBD1. After removal of 3 bases from V and 1 base from J, the junction contained 10 bases not matched to a gene. CDR1 and CDR2 from the germline V gene are SGHKS and YYEKEE (reference sequence). The CDR3 consists of 17 residues. CDR3 region: CASSSNPGQGLNYGYTF. The CDR3 bases are TGTGCCAGCAGCTCAAATCCGGGACAGGGCCTTAACTATGGCTACACCTTC.

The rearrangement joins TRBV2 to TRBJ1-2; D gene uncertain. This CDR3 has 15 residues. Trimming shortened V by 7 bases and J by 4 bases, and 19 bases separated the two germline ends. Germline values: CDR1 SNHLY, CDR2 FYNNEI. CDR3: CASKKLAASFYGYTF. In DNA form, the CDR3 reads TGTGCCAGCAAGAAATTGGCAGCGTCCTTCTATGGCTACACCTTC. Combining the CDR3 with reference TRBV2 and TRBJ1-2 gives the whole variable domain EPEVTQTPSHQVTQMGQEVILRCVPISNHLYFYWYRQILGQKVEFLVSFYNNEISEKSEIFDDQFSVERPDGSNFTLKIRSTKLEDSAMYFCASKKLAASFYGYTFGSGTRLTVV.

This chain uses TRBV3-1 (or the pseudogene TRBV3-2) with TRBJ1-2; D may be TRBD1 (5 bases). V was shortened by 0 bases and J by 8 bases, with 13 bases between the two germline ends. There are 14 residues in the CDR3. Germline V gives CDR1 LGHDT, CDR2 YNNKEL (reference sequence). The CDR3 bases are TGTGCCAGCAGCCAAGATGGGGGGTTTGAGGGCTACACCTTC. Its protein is CASSQDGGFEGYTF.

This clone was seen a few times. The rearrangement joins TRBV29-1 to TRBJ2-7; tentatively, D is TRBD1 (5 bases). V lost 5 bases to trimming and J lost 6 bases, with 20 bases between them. Germline CDR1 reads SQVTM; CDR2 reads ANQGSEA. The CDR3 runs 14 residues. CDR3 sequence: CSVCMTEGCVEQYF. The CDR3 DNA sequence: TGCAGCGTTTGTATGACAGAAGGGTGCGTCGAGCAGTACTTC.

This clone was found once. The rearrangement joins TRBV29-1 to TRBJ1-2; D is ambiguous. The germline V gene encodes CDR1 SQVTM and CDR2 ANQGSEA. This CDR3 has 15 residues. Deletions cut 2 bases from V and 4 bases from J, with 17 bases between. The CDR3 DNA sequence: TGCAGCGTTGAACTCCGTTCCACAGCAAGCTATGGCTACACCTTC. It translates to CSVELRSTASYGYTF.

CDR3 sequence: CASSLFLGQTYEQYF. In DNA, the CDR3 is TGTGCCAGCAGTTTATTTTTGGGACAAACCTACGAGCAGTACTTC. The V call is TRBV27, the J call TRBJ2-7; maybe TRBD1 (6 bases). This CDR3 is 15 amino acids long. Trimming removed 1 base at V and 2 bases at J, with 12 bases between. Germline CDR1 and CDR2: MNHEY and SMNVEV (reference sequence).

The chain has TRBV24-1 and TRBJ1-2; TRBD1 matches 9 bases. Germline V gene lookup returns CDR1 KGHDR and CDR2 SFDVKD. Unmatched junction bases numbered 10, after V lost 4 bases and J lost 8 bases. The CDR3 extends over 15 amino acids. The CDR3 protein is CATSEPTTGGGGYTF. CDR3 DNA sequence: TGTGCCACCAGTGAGCCCACTACAGGGGGCGGCGGCTACACCTTC.

This chain connects TRBV28 to TRBJ1-5; 8 nucleotides agree with TRBD1. The CDR3 is 16 residues long. Germline V gene data show CDR1 as MDHEN and CDR2 as SYDVKM. Unmatched junction bases numbered 10, after V lost 5 bases and J lost 4 bases. CDR3 DNA sequence: TGTGCCAGCAGTGCTACAGGGGGTCCTAATAATCAGCCCCAGCATTTT. Translated, it gives CASSATGGPNNQPQHF.

This clone showed up just a few times. V and J are TRBV5-1 and TRBJ1-2; tentative D call: TRBD1 (5 bases). The CDR3 is 15 residues long. Germline assignment: CDR1 SGHRS and CDR2 YFSETQ. V gave up 5 bases and J gave up 6 bases, with 20 bases separating them. CDR3 region: CASSTQISGFDGYTF. The CDR3 DNA follows: TGCGCCAGCAGTACTCAAATTTCAGGGTTCGATGGCTACACCTTC. The complete variable domain, with remaining parts taken from reference TRBV5-1 and TRBJ1-2, reads KAGVTQTPRYLIKTRGQQVTLSCSPISGHRSVSWYQQTPGQGLQFLFEYFSETQRNKGNFPGRFSGRQFSNSRSEMNVSTLELGDSALYLCASSTQISGFDGYTFGSGTRLTVV.

The chain carries TRBV12-5 and TRBJ1-6; D gene unclear. This CDR3 is built from 18 residues. Germline CDR1 reads LGHNT; CDR2 reads FRNRAP. Trimming took 0 bases from V and 8 from J, leaving 20 bases between them. The CDR3 loop reads CASGLVIGGPESHSPLHF. CDR3 bases: TGTGCTAGTGGTTTGGTAATCGGCGGGCCTGAAAGTCATTCACCCCTCCACTTT.

The chain uses TRBV5-4 and TRBJ1-4; 7 nucleotides agree with TRBD1. V trimming: 4 bases; J trimming: 7 bases; junction bases outside the gene matches: 7. CDR3 length: 14 residues. From germline, CDR1 is SGHNT and CDR2 YYREEE (reference sequence). The CDR3 loop is CASSPKAGGEKLFF. CDR3 nucleotide sequence: TGTGCCAGCAGCCCAAAGGCAGGGGGTGAAAAACTGTTTTTT.

Worth noting for this clone: Other DNA sequences from this sample encode an identical CDR3 as well. The chain uses TRBV5-4 and TRBJ2-7; TRBD1 aligns across 10 bases. Trimming took 1 base from V and 1 from J; bases not matched to a gene: 2. Germline assignment: CDR1 SGHNT and CDR2 YYREEE (reference sequence). CDR3 length equals 15 residues. In DNA form, the CDR3 reads TGTGCCAGCAGCTTGAAGGGACAGGGGTCCTACGAGCAGTACTTC. Translation: CASSLKGQGSYEQYF.

A few counts support this clone. The gene calls are TRBV4-2 and TRBJ1-2; possible D gene TRBD1, 5 bases. V lost 0 bases and J 3 bases, leaving 11 bases between the germline ends. The CDR3 has 15 amino acids. Germline V gene lookup returns CDR1 LGHNA and CDR2 YNFKEQ. Written as DNA, the CDR3 is TGTGCCAGCAGCCAAGAGACAGAGAGAGACTATGGCTACACCTTC. Its protein product is CASSQETERDYGYTF.